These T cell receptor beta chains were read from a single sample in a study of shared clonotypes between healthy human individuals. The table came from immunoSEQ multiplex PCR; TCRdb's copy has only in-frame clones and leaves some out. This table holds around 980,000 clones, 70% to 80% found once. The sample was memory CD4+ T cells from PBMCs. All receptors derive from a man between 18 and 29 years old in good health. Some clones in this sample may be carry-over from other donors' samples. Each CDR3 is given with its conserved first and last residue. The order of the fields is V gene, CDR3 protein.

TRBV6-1,CASSVGSGNTIYF
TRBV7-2,CASSLVASLSGTQYF
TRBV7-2,CASSQGGFNTGELFF
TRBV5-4,CATHYRADGANVLTF
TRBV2,CASSSGSANSPLHF
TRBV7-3,CASSLRLTPYNEQFF
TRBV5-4,CASSLVDRVVSEKLFF
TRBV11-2,CASSLGPGSGNTIYF
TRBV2,CASHRIAEAFF
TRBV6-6,CASSPRYEQYF
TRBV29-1,CSHSGYGDNEQFF
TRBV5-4,CASSLGGLAAHNEQFF
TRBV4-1,CASSQEDSRTNEKLFF
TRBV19,CASSRQVSGNTIYF
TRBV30,CAWSVGSVGGYGYTF
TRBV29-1,CSVEDWGEGYEQYF
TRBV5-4,CASSLVHNEQFF
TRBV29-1,CSVSPQAKNIQYF
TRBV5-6,CASSLGRGPPSTDTQYF
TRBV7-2,CASSLRGTSYNEQFF
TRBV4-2,CASSQSFDDEQYF
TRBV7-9,CASSFSGAGYGYTF
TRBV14,CASSQGGNTIYF
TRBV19,CASSPLSGPFEQYF
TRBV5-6,CASSEGLLREQYF
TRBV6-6,CASSVPTGGRETQYF
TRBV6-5,CASSYKGYSGANVLTF
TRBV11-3,CASSQSTGLLGRAFF
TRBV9,CASSVEAGGVEQFF
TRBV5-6,CASSFGTSYEQYF